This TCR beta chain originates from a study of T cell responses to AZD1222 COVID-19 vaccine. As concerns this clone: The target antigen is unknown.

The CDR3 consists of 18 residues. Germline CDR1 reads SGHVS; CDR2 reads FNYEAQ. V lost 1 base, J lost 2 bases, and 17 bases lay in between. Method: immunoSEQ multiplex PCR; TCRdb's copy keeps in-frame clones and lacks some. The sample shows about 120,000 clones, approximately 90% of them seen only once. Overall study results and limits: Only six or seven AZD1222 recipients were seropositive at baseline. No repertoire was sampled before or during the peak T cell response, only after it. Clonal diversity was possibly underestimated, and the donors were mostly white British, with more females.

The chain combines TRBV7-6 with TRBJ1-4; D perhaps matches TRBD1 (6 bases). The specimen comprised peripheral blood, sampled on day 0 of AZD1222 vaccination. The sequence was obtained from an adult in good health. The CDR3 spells CASSLEGGLLQTNEKLFF. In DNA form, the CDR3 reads TGTGCCAGCAGCTTAGAAGGGGGTCTGCTACAGACTAATGAAAAACTGTTTTTT.